A selection of T cell receptor beta chains follows, all from one sample in a study of T-cell memory formation after mild COVID-19. TCRdb reprocessed the 5' RACE reads via MiXCR and lists one record per CDR3 protein. The sample lists 410,000 or so distinct CDR3 sequences; more than 20% were seen once. The sequenced sample consisted of PBMCs or a T cell subset sorted from them (not recorded which). The receptors here all came from an adult woman who had mild COVID-19 (a few samples of this study predate the infection). Cell type and time point are not known. CDR3s include the opening cysteine and the closing phenylalanine or tryptophan. The D gene is left open where the match is weak. Rows give clone size only sometimes, using once, few, many, or a class for an expanded clone.

V gene	CDR3 length	clone size	J gene	D gene	CDR3 protein	CDR3 DNA
TRBV27	17	-	TRBJ2-3	-	CASSSELTGRGTDTQYF	TGTGCCAGCAGTTCCGAACTGACAGGCCGTGGCACAGATACGCAGTATTTT
TRBV20-1	14	few	TRBJ2-4	-	CSASSRLAKNIQYF	TGCAGTGCTAGTAGTCGCCTGGCCAAAAACATTCAGTACTTC
TRBV6-2/TRBV6-3	12	-	TRBJ2-1	TRBD2	CASSLGRGGPFF	TGTGCCAGCAGCCTCGGTCGGGGGGGGCCGTTCTTC
TRBV18	13	few	TRBJ2-7	-	CASSPTLSYEQYF	TGTGCCAGCTCACCAACACTATCCTACGAGCAGTACTTC
TRBV12-3/TRBV12-4	15	many	TRBJ2-3	TRBD2	CASSFERGLTDTQYF	TGTGCCAGCAGTTTCGAGCGGGGGCTTACAGATACGCAGTATTTT
TRBV7-8	15	few	TRBJ2-5	-	CASSSLTGPQETQYF	TGTGCCAGCAGCTCCCTGACAGGACCCCAAGAGACCCAGTACTTC
TRBV6-1	16	few	TRBJ2-5	TRBD1	CASSGPDRAGGETQYF	TGTGCCAGCAGTGGACCGGACAGGGCAGGAGGAGAGACCCAGTACTTC
TRBV25-1	13	-	TRBJ1-1	-	CASSDRPGLGAFF	TGTGCCAGCAGTGATAGACCCGGGCTAGGTGCTTTCTTT
TRBV5-1	13	few	TRBJ2-5	-	CASSLGVRETQYF	TGCGCCAGCAGCTTGGGGGTCCGAGAGACCCAGTACTTC
TRBV28	18	-	TRBJ2-2	TRBD1	CASSLLTRHRQGRGELFF	TGTGCCAGCAGTTTACTTACACGACATCGACAGGGACGAGGGGAGCTGTTTTTT
TRBV11-2	16	many	TRBJ2-5	TRBD2	CASSTSVGLGLETQYF	TGTGCCAGCAGCACAAGCGTGGGACTAGGCTTGGAGACCCAGTACTTC
TRBV14	17	-	TRBJ2-3	-	CASTPGTDSTHTDTQYF	TGTGCCAGCACCCCCGGAACAGATTCTACTCACACAGATACGCAGTATTTT
TRBV7-9	13	many	TRBJ2-7	-	CASSFDSSYEQYF	TGTGCCAGCAGCTTCGACAGCTCCTACGAGCAGTACTTC
TRBV6-5	16	-	TRBJ1-1	-	CASSYSWQLVNTEAFF	TGTGCCAGCAGTTACTCGTGGCAGCTAGTGAACACTGAAGCTTTCTTT
TRBV20-1	12	-	TRBJ2-7	TRBD2	CSASEGGYEQYF	TGCAGTGCTAGTGAGGGAGGGTACGAGCAGTACTTC
TRBV4-3	16	-	TRBJ2-1	TRBD2	CASSQDLTSGRNEQFF	TGCGCCAGCAGCCAAGACTTGACTAGCGGGAGAAATGAGCAGTTCTTC
TRBV7-9	19	few	TRBJ2-1	TRBD2	CASRGHSTGLAGQYNEQFF	TGTGCCAGCAGGGGCCACTCCACGGGACTAGCGGGTCAATACAATGAGCAGTTCTTC
TRBV6-2/TRBV6-3	16	-	TRBJ2-5	TRBD2	CASSEKDLAGVETQYF	TGTGCCAGCAGCGAGAAGGATCTAGCGGGAGTTGAGACCCAGTACTTC
TRBV19	13	-	TRBJ2-2	-	CASSISGSGELFF	TGTGCCAGTAGTATTTCAGGATCCGGGGAGCTGTTTTTT
TRBV5-1	15	few	TRBJ2-1	-	CASSLEASSYNEQFF	TGCGCCAGCAGCTTGGAGGCAAGCTCCTACAATGAGCAGTTCTTC
TRBV18	14	-	TRBJ2-5	-	CASSSGQYQETQYF	TGTGCCAGCTCATCCGGACAGTACCAAGAGACCCAGTACTTC
TRBV5-1	11	many	TRBJ2-5	-	CASSSQWTQYF	TGCGCCAGCAGCTCGCAGTGGACCCAGTACTTC
TRBV7-9	15	-	TRBJ2-3	TRBD1	CASSYGTGVTDTQYF	TGTGCCAGCAGCTACGGGACAGGGGTCACAGATACGCAGTATTTT
TRBV20-1	12	-	TRBJ2-1	-	CSAKRANNEQFF	TGCAGTGCGAAGAGAGCCAACAATGAGCAGTTCTTC
TRBV5-1	15	few	TRBJ1-1	TRBD1	CASSLFQGGTTEAFF	TGCGCCAGCAGCTTGTTCCAGGGGGGGACCACTGAAGCTTTCTTT
TRBV29-1	13	few	TRBJ2-1	TRBD1	CSVGDRAGNEQFF	TGCAGCGTTGGGGACAGGGCTGGGAATGAGCAGTTCTTC
TRBV7-6	13	-	TRBJ1-1	-	CASSLDEVAEAFF	TGTGCCAGCAGCTTAGACGAGGTCGCTGAAGCTTTCTTT
TRBV7-9	14	few	TRBJ2-1	-	CASSLGHLYNEQFF	TGTGCCAGCAGCTTAGGGCACCTTTACAATGAGCAGTTCTTC
TRBV9	18	once	TRBJ2-5	-	CASSVGNWTLHSRETQYF	TGTGCCAGCAGCGTAGGGAACTGGACTTTGCACTCGAGGGAGACCCAGTACTTC
TRBV6-6	13	-	TRBJ1-1	TRBD1	CATADRASTEAFF	TGTGCCACAGCGGACAGGGCGTCCACTGAAGCTTTCTTT
TRBV24-1	13	-	TRBJ1-2	-	CATSFSANYGYTF	TGTGCCACCAGTTTCTCTGCTAACTATGGCTACACCTTC